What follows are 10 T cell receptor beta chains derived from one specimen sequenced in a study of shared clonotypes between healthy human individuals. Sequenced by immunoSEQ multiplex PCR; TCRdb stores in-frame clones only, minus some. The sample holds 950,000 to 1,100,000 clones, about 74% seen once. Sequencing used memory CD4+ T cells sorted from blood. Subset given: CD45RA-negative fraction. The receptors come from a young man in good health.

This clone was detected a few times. In DNA, the CDR3 is TGTGCAAGTCGCTCCCCCGGGACAGGGAATCTCTACGAGCAGTACTTC. Translated, it gives CASRSPGTGNLYEQYF. The chain employs TRBV12-2 and TRBJ2-7; the table's D call of TRBD1 was not tested on the DNA. TRBV12-2 is marked as a pseudogene. This CDR3 spans 16 amino acids.

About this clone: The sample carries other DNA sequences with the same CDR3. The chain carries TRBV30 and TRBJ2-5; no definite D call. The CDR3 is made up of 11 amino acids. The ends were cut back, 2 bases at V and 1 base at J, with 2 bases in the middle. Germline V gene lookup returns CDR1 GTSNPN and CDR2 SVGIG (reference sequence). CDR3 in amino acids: CAWSTQETQYF. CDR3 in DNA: TGTGCCTGGAGTACCCAAGAGACCCAGTACTTC.

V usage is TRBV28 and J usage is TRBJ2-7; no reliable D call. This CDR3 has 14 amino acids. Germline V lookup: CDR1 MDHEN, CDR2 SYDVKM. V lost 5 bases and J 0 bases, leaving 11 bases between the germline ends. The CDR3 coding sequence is TGTGCCAGCAGTGGCCCCGATAGCTCCTACGAGCAGTACTTC. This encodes CASSGPDSSYEQYF.

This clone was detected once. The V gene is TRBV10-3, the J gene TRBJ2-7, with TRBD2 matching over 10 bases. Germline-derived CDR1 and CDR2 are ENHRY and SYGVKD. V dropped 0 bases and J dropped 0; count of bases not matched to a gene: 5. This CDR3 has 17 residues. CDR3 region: CAISESTSGKNSYEQYF. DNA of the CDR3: TGTGCCATCAGTGAGTCAACTAGCGGGAAAAACTCCTACGAGCAGTACTTC.

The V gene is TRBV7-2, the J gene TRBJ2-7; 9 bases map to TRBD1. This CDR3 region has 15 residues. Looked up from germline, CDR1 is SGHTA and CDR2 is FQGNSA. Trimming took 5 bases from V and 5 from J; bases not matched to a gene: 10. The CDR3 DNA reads TGTGCCAGCAGCCTAGGGACAGGGTTCGGAAACGAGCAGTACTTC. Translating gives CASSLGTGFGNEQYF.

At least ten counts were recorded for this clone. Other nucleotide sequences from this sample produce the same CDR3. The CDR3 loop reads CASSLDPSNSPLHF. The CDR3 region has the DNA TGCGCCAGCAGCTTAGATCCTTCCAATTCACCCCTCCACTTT. The rearrangement links TRBV5-1 to TRBJ1-6; no clear D gene. The germline gives CDR1 SGHRS, CDR2 YFSETQ. The CDR3 extends over 14 amino acids. V was pared by 2 bases and J by 7 bases, with 10 bases between. Supplemented by reference TRBV5-1 and TRBJ1-6, the full variable domain reads KAGVTQTPRYLIKTRGQQVTLSCSPISGHRSVSWYQQTPGQGLQFLFEYFSETQRNKGNFPGRFSGRQFSNSRSEMNVSTLELGDSALYLCASSLDPSNSPLHFGNGTRLTVT.

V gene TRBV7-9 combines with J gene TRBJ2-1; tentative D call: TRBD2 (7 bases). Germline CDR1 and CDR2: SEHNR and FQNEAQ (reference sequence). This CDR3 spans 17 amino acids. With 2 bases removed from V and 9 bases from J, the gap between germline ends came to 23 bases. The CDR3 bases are TGTGCCAGCAGCTTATTTTCCGGGGGGCCCGACGAGGGTGAGCAGTTCTTC. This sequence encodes CASSLFSGGPDEGEQFF. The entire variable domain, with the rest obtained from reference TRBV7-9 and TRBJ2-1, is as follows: DTGVSQNPRHKITKRGQNVTFRCDPISEHNRLYWYRQTLGQGPEFLTYFQNEAQLEKSRLLSDRFSAERPKGSFSTLEIQRTEQGDSAMYLCASSLFSGGPDEGEQFFGPGTRLTVL.

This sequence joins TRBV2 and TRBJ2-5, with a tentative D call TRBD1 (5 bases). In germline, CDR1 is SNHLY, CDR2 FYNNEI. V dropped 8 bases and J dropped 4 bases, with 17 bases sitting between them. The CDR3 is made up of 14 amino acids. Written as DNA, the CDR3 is TGTGCCAGCGATTCAGGGTGGCTGGGAGAGACCCAGTACTTC. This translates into CASDSGWLGETQYF.

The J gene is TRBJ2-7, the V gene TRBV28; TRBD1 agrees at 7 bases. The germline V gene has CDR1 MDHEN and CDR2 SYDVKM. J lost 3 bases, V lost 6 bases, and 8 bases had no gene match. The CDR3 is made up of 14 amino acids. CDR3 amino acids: CASRDSDRVYEQYF. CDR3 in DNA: TGTGCCAGCAGAGATTCAGACAGGGTCTACGAGCAGTACTTC.

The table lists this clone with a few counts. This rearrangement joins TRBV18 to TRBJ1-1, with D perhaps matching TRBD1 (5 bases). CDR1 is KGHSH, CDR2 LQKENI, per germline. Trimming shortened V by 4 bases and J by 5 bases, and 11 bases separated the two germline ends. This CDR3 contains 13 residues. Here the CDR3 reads CASSQGPGTEAFF. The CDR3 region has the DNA TGTGCCAGCTCACAGGGGCCGGGAACTGAAGCTTTCTTT.